This entry features one TCR beta chain sequence. Antigen: not known. This sample stems from a study of shared clonotypes between healthy human individuals. General study points: Larger richness was generally estimated for naive than memory subsets.

This was a deep-level run. Clones were read by immunoSEQ multiplex PCR, and TCRdb kept only the in-frame ones, dropping some. Of about a million clones in the sample, approximately 72% are singletons; the top ten hold approximately 1.5%. The CDR3 spans 15 residues. In germline, CDR1 is SGHTS, CDR2 YDEGEE. The V and J ends lost 4 bases and 15 bases, in that order; junction bases with no gene match: 18. V usage is TRBV5-8 and J usage is TRBJ2-4, with TRBD2 identical over 8 bases. The sample taken for sequencing was memory CD4+ T cells sorted from blood. Sample subset: CD45RA-negative fraction. The clonotype was recovered from a man in his late teens or twenties in good health. The CDR3 DNA reads as TGTGCCAGCAGCCGAGGCGAACTAGCGGCTTACCTCGGGTACTTC. It codes for CASSRGELAAYLGYF.